A selection of T cell receptor beta chains follows, all from one sample in a study of blood T cell repertoires in COVID-19. TCRdb keeps only in-frame clones here, not all; method: immunoSEQ multiplex PCR. The sample gives 370,000 or so clones, around 87% of which show up once; roughly 1.4% is in the top ten. Material for sequencing was PBMCs or T cells enriched from blood (not recorded which). These receptors all come from a man aged 25 to 45 who had recovered from COVID-19. Both conserved end residues are part of each CDR3. The D gene is left open where the match is weak. Where a row states a size, it is once, few, many or the class of an expanded clone; other rows omit it.

j_call: TRBJ1-2
d_call: NA
clone_size: NA
v_call: TRBV5-8
cdr3_nt: TGTGCCAGCAGCTCCCCGGGACAAAAACGTGGCTATGGCTACACCTTC
cdr3_aa: CASSSPGQKRGYGYTF

j_call: TRBJ2-1
d_call: TRBD2
clone_size: NA
v_call: TRBV2
cdr3_nt: TGTGCCAGCACCCGGGGGGGTGCCTACAATGAGCAGTTCTTC
cdr3_aa: CASTRGGAYNEQFF

j_call: TRBJ1-2
d_call: NA
clone_size: NA
v_call: TRBV6-1
cdr3_nt: TGTGCCAGCAGTGACCGGACAGAACCCAACTATGGCTACACCTTC
cdr3_aa: CASSDRTEPNYGYTF

j_call: TRBJ1-1
d_call: NA
clone_size: NA
v_call: TRBV11-2
cdr3_nt: TGTGCCAGCAGGTCCGGGACTGAAGCTTTCTTT
cdr3_aa: CASRSGTEAFF

j_call: TRBJ1-2
d_call: TRBD1
clone_size: NA
v_call: TRBV18
cdr3_nt: TGTGCCAGCTCACCGGGACAGGGAATAAACTATGGCTACACCTTC
cdr3_aa: CASSPGQGINYGYTF

j_call: TRBJ1-2
d_call: TRBD1
clone_size: NA
v_call: TRBV18
cdr3_nt: TGTGCCAGCTCCCTGGACAGGGGGTACGAGGGCTACACCTTC
cdr3_aa: CASSLDRGYEGYTF

j_call: TRBJ1-3
d_call: TRBD1
clone_size: NA
v_call: TRBV5-6
cdr3_nt: TGTGCCAGCAGCTTCGGGACAGGGTTTCACACCATATATTTT
cdr3_aa: CASSFGTGFHTIYF

j_call: TRBJ2-1
d_call: TRBD2
clone_size: NA
v_call: TRBV4-3
cdr3_nt: TGCGCCAGCAGCCAAAGGACTAGCGGGGGTTATTGGAATGAGCAGTTCTTC
cdr3_aa: CASSQRTSGGYWNEQFF

j_call: TRBJ1-1
d_call: NA
clone_size: NA
v_call: TRBV9
cdr3_nt: TGTGCCAGCACTCCCGGGGGGGAACCCTGGAGGGCTGAAGCTTTCTTT
cdr3_aa: CASTPGGEPWRAEAFF

j_call: TRBJ1-6
d_call: NA
clone_size: NA
v_call: TRBV18
cdr3_nt: TGTGCCAGCTCATCCAGGGCACCTGCATCGAGCTCCTATAATTCACCCCTCCACTTT
cdr3_aa: CASSSRAPASSSYNSPLHF

j_call: TRBJ1-2
d_call: NA
clone_size: NA
v_call: TRBV12-3/TRBV12-4
cdr3_nt: TGTGCCAGCAGTCCCGGTCTCTATGGCTACACCTTC
cdr3_aa: CASSPGLYGYTF

j_call: TRBJ2-2
d_call: TRBD1
clone_size: NA
v_call: TRBV15
cdr3_nt: TGTGCCACCAGCGGGCCAGGGGGCCAGAGCACCGGGGAGCTGTTTTTT
cdr3_aa: CATSGPGGQSTGELFF

j_call: TRBJ2-7
d_call: TRBD1
clone_size: NA
v_call: TRBV25-1
cdr3_nt: TGTGCCAGCAGTGACACCAGGGGGCTTAGGTCCTACGAGCAGTACTTC
cdr3_aa: CASSDTRGLRSYEQYF

j_call: TRBJ1-4
d_call: NA
clone_size: NA
v_call: TRBV10-2
cdr3_nt: TGCGCCAGCAGGGGAGGTCATGAAAAACTGTTTTTT
cdr3_aa: CASRGGHEKLFF

j_call: TRBJ1-5
d_call: TRBD1
clone_size: NA
v_call: TRBV27
cdr3_nt: TGTGCCAGCAGGTTAGAAGGACAGGGGGCAGGCGGTAGCAATCAGCCCCAGCATTTT
cdr3_aa: CASRLEGQGAGGSNQPQHF

j_call: TRBJ1-5
d_call: NA
clone_size: NA
v_call: TRBV2
cdr3_nt: TGTGCCAGCAGGGACGATGGGACTCCCCATCAGCCCCAGCATTTT
cdr3_aa: CASRDDGTPHQPQHF

j_call: TRBJ1-1
d_call: NA
clone_size: NA
v_call: TRBV15
cdr3_nt: TGTGCCACCAGCCGAGGGGGTGGGAGTTTAGGCACTGAAGCTTTCTTT
cdr3_aa: CATSRGGGSLGTEAFF

j_call: TRBJ2-7
d_call: TRBD1
clone_size: NA
v_call: TRBV29-1
cdr3_nt: TGCAGCGTAAGGGGTGGGACAGGGATTGGGTACGAGCAGTACTTC
cdr3_aa: CSVRGGTGIGYEQYF

j_call: TRBJ2-7
d_call: TRBD2
clone_size: few
v_call: TRBV7-9
cdr3_nt: TGTGCCAGCAGCTGGACTAGCGGGGGCTCACACGAGCAGTACTTC
cdr3_aa: CASSWTSGGSHEQYF

j_call: TRBJ1-5
d_call: NA
clone_size: NA
v_call: TRBV19
cdr3_nt: TGTGCCAGTAGTGCCCTCGAGTACAGGGAAGGCAATCAGCCCCAGCATTTT
cdr3_aa: CASSALEYREGNQPQHF

j_call: TRBJ2-1
d_call: NA
clone_size: NA
v_call: TRBV5-1
cdr3_nt: TGCGCCAGCAGCTTGAGTGGGGGCGGCCCTCCCTACAATGAGCAGTTCTTC
cdr3_aa: CASSLSGGGPPYNEQFF

j_call: TRBJ1-2
d_call: TRBD1
clone_size: NA
v_call: TRBV4-3
cdr3_nt: TGCGCCAGCAGCCAAGACAAGGGGGCGCGGGGCTACACCTTC
cdr3_aa: CASSQDKGARGYTF

j_call: TRBJ2-2
d_call: NA
clone_size: NA
v_call: TRBV6-5
cdr3_nt: TGTGCCAGCAGTTACTATCGCTCAACGGGCACCGGGGAGCTGTTTTTT
cdr3_aa: CASSYYRSTGTGELFF